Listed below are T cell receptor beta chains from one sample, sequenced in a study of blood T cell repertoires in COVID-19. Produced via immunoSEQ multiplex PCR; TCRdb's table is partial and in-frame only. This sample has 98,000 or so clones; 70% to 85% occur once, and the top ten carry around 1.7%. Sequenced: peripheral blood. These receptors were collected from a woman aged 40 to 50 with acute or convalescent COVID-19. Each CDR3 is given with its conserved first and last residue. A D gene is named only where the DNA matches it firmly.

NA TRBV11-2 CASSLETGANTGELFF
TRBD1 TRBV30 CAWTGQGVGEAFF
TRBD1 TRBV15 CATSRFTGGTYYGYTF
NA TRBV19 CASSTAWGGNQPQHF
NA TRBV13 CASSLARRGMASTDTQYF
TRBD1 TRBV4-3 CASSQGSGTGGQETQYF
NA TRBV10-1 CASSELGTSSSYNEQFF
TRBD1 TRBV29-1 CSVVLGTGTYEQYF
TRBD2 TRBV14 CASSRGGSSYEQYF
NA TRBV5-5 CASSLYFLTGGRDQPQHF
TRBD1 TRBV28 CASSPPGQGERNYGYTF
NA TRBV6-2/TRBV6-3 CASSSSSSDTEAFF
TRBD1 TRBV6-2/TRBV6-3 CASSNQDRGVPQHF
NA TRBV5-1 CASSLDAHREQSEPQHF
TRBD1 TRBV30 CAWSPTGGSTDTQYF
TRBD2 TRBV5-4 CASSLGRRGGQETQYF
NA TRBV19 CASRLAGTDTQYF
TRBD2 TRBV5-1 CASRHGTSANTGELFF
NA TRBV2 CASMALQETQYF
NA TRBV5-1 CASSLEWRNTEAFF
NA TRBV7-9 CASSLVRTQETQYF
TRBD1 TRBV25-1 CASSPGTGTSPLHF
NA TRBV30 CAWSNRGGREQYF
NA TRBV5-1 CASSFTGVGTDTQYF
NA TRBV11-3 CASSPSGDLSSYGYTF
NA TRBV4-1 CASSRDRGSGLLEDNEQFF
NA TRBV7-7 CASSLAQNQPQHF